The 2 T cell receptor beta chains below were found in one sample sequenced in a study of somatic mutations in cytotoxic T cells in rheumatoid arthritis. Method: immunoSEQ multiplex PCR; TCRdb's copy keeps in-frame clones and lacks some. The repertoire consists of 15,000 to 20,000 clones, with approximately 80% occurring once and the leading ten covering over 11%. Sequencing was performed on CD8+ T cells sorted from blood. The receptors shown here come from an adult with rheumatoid arthritis.

The rearrangement joins TRBV20-1 to TRBJ2-2, with a possible D match to TRBD2 (5 bases). Germline-derived CDR1 and CDR2 are DFQATT and SNEGSKA (reference sequence). Trimming removed 5 bases at V and 10 bases at J, with 11 bases between. The CDR3 sequence is 11 residues long. Here the CDR3 reads CSAHDGLELFF. The DNA for the CDR3 is TGCAGTGCTCACGACGGACTGGAGCTGTTTTTT.

J is TRBJ2-7 and V is TRBV5-1, with D possibly being TRBD1 (6 bases). In germline, CDR1 is SGHRS, CDR2 YFSETQ. This CDR3 region has 14 residues. The V end lost 0 bases, the J end lost 0 bases, and 7 bases lay between the germline ends. CDR3 in DNA: TGCGCCAGCAGCTTGGGACAGGCCTCCTACGAGCAGTACTTC. Protein product: CASSLGQASYEQYF.